The entry that follows covers one T cell receptor beta chain sequence. Looked up from germline, CDR1 is LNHDA and CDR2 is SQIVND (reference sequence). The CDR3 contains 15 residues. V lost 3 bases and J lost 5, with 13 bases in between. Authors' analysis steps: Amplified reference gene primers provided the basis for estimating nucleated cell counts. The assay was immunoSEQ multiplex PCR, and TCRdb's table has in-frame clones only and misses some. V, J and clone size reflect that table, while D and trimming were determined from the DNA. The sample includes around 100,000 clones, more than 90% seen only once; the top ten take 4.5% to 6%. These data originate in a study of blood T cell repertoires in COVID-19. Across the study: COVID-19 samples, acute and convalescent, were from the United States, Italy and Spain. PBMCs, B-cell-depleted T cells, or T cells were the source of the cDNA or gDNA that made up the material.

The rearrangement joins TRBV19 to TRBJ1-4; weak D call: TRBD1 (5 bases). The TCR originated in an older man with acute or convalescent COVID-19. Material: peripheral blood. CDR3 nucleotide sequence: TGTGCCAGTAGTATTGCTGGGGGGTTGAATGAAAAACTGTTTTTT. The encoded protein is CASSIAGGLNEKLFF.